Below, 20 T cell receptor beta chains from the same sample are listed, as sequenced in a study of control samples from healthy donors and cancer patients. Some clones are missing from TCRdb's copy, which holds only in-frame ones; the method was immunoSEQ multiplex PCR. The data hold more than 150,000 clones, with over 90% observed a single time. Input material: blood. All receptors derive from a man in his fifties in good health.

This rearrangement joins TRBV6-4 to TRBJ1-2; the match to TRBD1 covers 9 bases. The CDR3 consists of 13 residues. CDR1 is MRHNA and CDR2 is SNTAGT in the germline V gene. Germline trimming cut 6 bases from V and 2 bases from J; bases unmatched to any gene: 1. CDR3 DNA sequence: TGTGCCAGCAGGGGGACAGGGAACTATGGCTACACCTTC. It translates to CASRGTGNYGYTF.

This clone was counted between two and nine times. The V call is TRBV9, the J call TRBJ2-3; the D call may be TRBD1 or TRBD2 (5 bases each). The CDR3 is 15 residues long. Germline assignment: CDR1 SGDLS and CDR2 YYNGEE. Between the trimmed V and J ends, which lost 0 bases and 2 bases, there was a span of 10 bases. The CDR3 region is CASSVGGTLTDTQYF. CDR3 DNA: TGTGCCAGCAGCGTAGGAGGGACCCTCACAGATACGCAGTATTTT.

The chain joins TRBV11-3 to TRBJ1-3; D remains ambiguous. CDR1 is SGHNT, CDR2 YENEEA, per germline. This CDR3 contains 15 residues. Trimming left V 1 base short and J 4 bases short, with 11 bases between. The CDR3 spells CASSLGGTAGNTIYF. The CDR3 coding sequence is TGTGCCAGCAGCTTAGGAGGAACCGCCGGAAACACCATATATTTT.

This chain links TRBV12-3 or TRBV12-4 with TRBJ1-6; no clear D gene. This CDR3 region has 13 residues. V shed 3 bases and J shed 7 bases, with 7 bases lying between them. The CDR3 sequence is CASSFFINSPLHF. The CDR3 DNA follows: TGTGCCAGCAGTTTCTTTATAAATTCACCCCTCCACTTT.

V and J are TRBV10-2 and TRBJ1-6, with 7 bases that match TRBD1. CDR1 WSHSY and CDR2 SAAADI come from the germline V gene. The CDR3 has 15 amino acids. V lost 6 bases to trimming and J lost 3 bases; unmatched junction nucleotides: 5. CDR3 DNA sequence: TGCGCCAGCAGGGGACAGAGTTTCTATAATTCACCCCTCCACTTT. Its protein product is CASRGQSFYNSPLHF.

The gene calls are TRBV20-1 and TRBJ2-7; 9 bases are a match to TRBD1. Germline assignment: CDR1 DFQATT and CDR2 SNEGSKA (reference sequence). CDR3 size: 11 residues. The trim removed 2 bases at V and 11 bases at J, leaving 4 bases unmatched. The CDR3 loop is CSARSRDREYF. The CDR3 region has the DNA TGCAGTGCTAGAAGCCGGGACAGGGAGTACTTC.

V gene TRBV6-1 combines with J gene TRBJ1-1; D possibly corresponds to TRBD1 (5 bases). V lost 2 bases, J lost 7 bases, and 17 bases lay in between. Per the germline V gene, CDR1 is MNHNS and CDR2 is SASEGT. The CDR3 extends over 15 amino acids. CDR3 amino acids: CASSESHAGGDEAFF. In DNA form, the CDR3 reads TGTGCCAGCAGTGAATCGCACGCCGGGGGGGATGAAGCTTTCTTT.

The chain combines TRBV2 with TRBJ2-3; possibly TRBD2 for D (6 bases). Germline V gene data show CDR1 as SNHLY and CDR2 as FYNNEI. The CDR3 sequence is 14 residues long. The V end lost 6 bases, the J end lost 2 bases, and 12 bases lay between the germline ends. The CDR3 loop reads CASRGGLYTDTQYF. CDR3 sequence (DNA): TGTGCCAGCAGGGGGGGACTCTACACAGATACGCAGTATTTT.

In regard to this clone: Other nucleotide sequences in the sample specify the same CDR3. V gene TRBV28 combines with J gene TRBJ2-5; D may correspond to TRBD1 or TRBD2 (5 bases each). V was shortened by 2 bases and J by 4 bases, with 8 bases between the two germline ends. Germline CDR1 and CDR2: MDHEN and SYDVKM. This CDR3 contains 13 residues. The CDR3 nucleotides are TGTGCCAGCAGTTTAGTGGGACGAGAGACCCAGTACTTC. It codes for CASSLVGRETQYF.

V and J are TRBV20-1 and TRBJ1-1; D is possibly TRBD1 (6 bases). Per the germline V gene, CDR1 is DFQATT and CDR2 is SNEGSKA (reference sequence). V was clipped by 6 bases and J by 5 bases, with 10 bases between them. This CDR3 is 11 amino acids long. The CDR3 DNA reads as TGCAGTGCAGGGGGGAGGACTGAAGCTTTCTTT. Its translation: CSAGGRTEAFF.

The chain links TRBV14 to TRBJ2-1; D ambiguous. Between the trimmed V and J ends, which lost 4 bases and 8 bases, there was a span of 12 bases. The V gene's germline CDR1 is SGHDN and CDR2 FVKESK. This CDR3 has 13 residues. The chain's CDR3 is CASSPSSKDEQFF. The DNA for the CDR3 is TGTGCCAGCAGCCCCTCCAGCAAAGATGAGCAGTTCTTC. The complete variable domain, with remaining parts taken from reference TRBV14 and TRBJ2-1, reads EAGVTQFPSHSVIEKGQTVTLRCDPISGHDNLYWYRRVMGKEIKFLLHFVKESKQDESGMPNNRFLAERTGGTYSTLKVQPAELEDSGVYFCASSPSSKDEQFFGPGTRLTVL.

V usage is TRBV5-1 and J usage is TRBJ1-1; TRBD1 agrees at 12 bases. This CDR3 has 15 amino acids. The V gene's germline CDR1 is SGHRS and CDR2 YFSETQ. With 4 bases clipped from V and 3 bases from J, the junction kept 4 bases outside the gene matches. The CDR3 protein is CASSGTGGRYTEAFF. As DNA, the CDR3 is TGCGCCAGCAGCGGGACAGGGGGCCGGTACACTGAAGCTTTCTTT.

This clone came up once. The chain is built from TRBV30 and TRBJ1-6; 11 bases map to TRBD1. The CDR3 contains 15 residues. Germline loops: CDR1 GTSNPN, CDR2 SVGIG (reference sequence). With V trimmed by 3 bases and J by 7 bases, 5 bases remained unmatched. The CDR3: CAWRRTGGGNSPLHF. CDR3 nucleotide sequence: TGTGCCTGGAGACGGACAGGGGGCGGAAATTCACCCCTCCACTTT.

The rearrangement links TRBV7-9 to TRBJ2-1; D is possibly TRBD2 (5 bases). V was cut by 7 bases and J by 5 bases, with 15 bases left in between. Germline values: CDR1 SEHNR, CDR2 FQNEAQ (reference sequence). This CDR3 region has 14 residues. CDR3 DNA sequence: TGTGCCAGCACCCCAAGGGCGGAGGACAATGAGCAGTTCTTC. Its translation: CASTPRAEDNEQFF.

The chain combines TRBV18 with TRBJ2-5, with 7 bases aligning to TRBD2. V dropped 4 bases and J dropped 5; count of bases not matched to a gene: 7. The CDR3 is 14 residues long. Germline CDR1 and CDR2: KGHSH and LQKENI. CDR3 nucleotide sequence: TGTGCCAGCTCACGTCAAGCGGGATTTGAGACCCAGTACTTC. Its translation: CASSRQAGFETQYF. The full variable domain, rest sourced from reference TRBV18 and TRBJ2-5, is NAGVMQNPRHLVRRRGQEARLRCSPMKGHSHVYWYRQLPEEGLKFMVYLQKENIIDESGMPKERFSAEFPKEGPSILRIQQVVRGDSAAYFCASSRQAGFETQYFGPGTRLLVL.

The chain joins TRBV19 to TRBJ2-7; D not resolved. This CDR3 has 15 residues. The germline V gene has CDR1 LNHDA and CDR2 SQIVND (reference sequence). Trimming shortened V by 0 bases and J by 2 bases, and 11 bases separated the two germline ends. The CDR3 sequence: CASSIDGNGAYEQYF. CDR3 bases: TGTGCCAGTAGTATAGATGGTAACGGAGCCTACGAGCAGTACTTC.

This clone was seen only a few times. This chain connects TRBV28 to TRBJ1-1; the D gene is possibly TRBD1 (5 bases). The CDR3 sequence is 12 residues long. Trimming cost V 11 bases and J 0 bases, with 10 bases left between them. The germline gives CDR1 MDHEN, CDR2 SYDVKM. CDR3 loop: CAAGELNTEAFF. The CDR3 nucleotides read TGTGCCGCGGGGGAGCTGAACACTGAAGCTTTCTTT.

The chain is built from TRBV6-4 and TRBJ1-1, with TRBD1 as a possible D gene (5 bases). This CDR3 has 17 residues. Between the trimmed V and J ends, which lost 3 bases and 3 bases, there was a span of 20 bases. In germline, CDR1 is MRHNA, CDR2 SNTAGT. CDR3 in DNA: TGTGCCAGCAGTGAAAGGGCAGGGCGACTTGGGGACACTGAAGCTTTCTTT. This translates into CASSERAGRLGDTEAFF.

The chain is built from TRBV7-2 and TRBJ2-5; TRBD2 is a possible D gene (6 bases). V dropped 3 bases and J dropped 5 bases, with 7 bases sitting between them. The CDR3 sequence is 12 residues long. From germline, CDR1 is SGHTA and CDR2 FQGNSA. CDR3 in amino acids: CASSFRGETQYF. CDR3 sequence (DNA): TGTGCCAGCAGCTTTCGGGGGGAGACCCAGTACTTC.

The chain uses TRBV14 and TRBJ1-2; 9 bases are shared with TRBD1. Per germline, CDR1 SGHDN and CDR2 FVKESK. The length of the CDR3 is 13 residues. The V and J ends lost 2 bases and 8 bases, in that order; junction bases with no gene match: 3. CDR3 amino acids: CASSQTGGGGYTF. In DNA form, the CDR3 reads TGTGCCAGCAGCCAAACAGGGGGCGGGGGCTACACCTTC. Using reference TRBV14 and TRBJ1-2 for the parts outside the CDR3, the full variable domain is EAGVTQFPSHSVIEKGQTVTLRCDPISGHDNLYWYRRVMGKEIKFLLHFVKESKQDESGMPNNRFLAERTGGTYSTLKVQPAELEDSGVYFCASSQTGGGGYTFGSGTRLTVV.